Listed below are T cell receptor beta chains from one sample, sequenced in a study of neurological immune-mediated disorders. TCRdb itself ran the 5' RACE reads through MiXCR, one entry per CDR3 protein. Of tens of thousands of distinct CDR3 sequences in the sample, 3.5% to 5.5% were seen once. Sample: PBMCs. These TCRs come from a woman between 55 and 75 years old with multiple sclerosis. CDR3s include the opening cysteine and the closing phenylalanine or tryptophan. The D gene is left open where the match is weak. Some rows have no size entry. The others give once, few or many, or a class for an expanded clone.

J: TRBJ1-5
V: TRBV15
D: TRBD1
size: few
CDR3: CATSRSGQGDQPQHF
DNA: TGTGCCACCAGCAGATCGGGACAGGGCGATCAGCCCCAGCATTTT

J: TRBJ2-2
V: TRBV5-1
D: TRBD2
size: few
CDR3: CASTGLAGNTGELFF
DNA: TGCGCCAGCACCGGACTAGCGGGGAACACCGGGGAGCTGTTTTTT

J: TRBJ1-5
V: TRBV10-3
D: NA
size: NA
CDR3: CAISPRDLGSQPQHF
DNA: TGTGCCATCAGTCCCCGGGACCTGGGAAGTCAGCCCCAGCATTTT

J: TRBJ1-5
V: TRBV7-2
D: TRBD1
size: NA
CDR3: CASSLKGGQGGNQPQHF
DNA: TGTGCCAGCAGCTTAAAGGGTGGACAGGGTGGCAATCAGCCCCAGCATTTT

J: TRBJ2-1
V: TRBV9
D: NA
size: many
CDR3: CASSVGGNYNEQFF
DNA: TGTGCCAGCAGCGTAGGTGGCAACTACAATGAGCAGTTCTTC

J: TRBJ1-5
V: TRBV20-1
D: TRBD1
size: many
CDR3: CSAPTGVPNSNQPQHF
DNA: TGCAGTGCTCCGACAGGGGTACCTAATAGCAATCAGCCCCAGCATTTT

J: TRBJ2-3
V: TRBV29-1
D: NA
size: many
CDR3: CSVVGGSYTDTQYF
DNA: TGCAGCGTTGTCGGTGGATCATACACAGATACGCAGTATTTT

J: TRBJ2-1
V: TRBV9
D: NA
size: many
CDR3: CASSSQSTANEQFF
DNA: TGTGCCAGCAGCTCCCAATCAACAGCCAATGAGCAGTTCTTC

J: TRBJ2-1
V: TRBV6-6
D: NA
size: many
CDR3: CASSYPSLSGGRDEQFF
DNA: TGTGCCAGCAGTTATCCCTCCCTCTCCGGGGGAAGGGATGAGCAGTTCTTC

J: TRBJ2-3
V: TRBV9
D: TRBD2
size: many
CDR3: CASSGLLAGGEDTQYF
DNA: TGTGCCAGCAGCGGACTGTTAGCGGGGGGAGAAGATACGCAGTATTTT

J: TRBJ2-1
V: TRBV20-1
D: NA
size: many
CDR3: CSARTAYEQFF
DNA: TGCAGTGCTAGGACAGCGTATGAGCAGTTCTTC

J: TRBJ2-1
V: TRBV5-1
D: NA
size: many
CDR3: CASSLAGDERNEQFF
DNA: TGCGCCAGCAGCTTGGCGGGAGACGAGAGGAATGAGCAGTTCTTC

J: TRBJ1-2
V: TRBV7-9
D: TRBD1
size: few
CDR3: CASSLAQGDNYGYTF
DNA: TGTGCCAGCAGCTTAGCTCAGGGGGACAACTATGGCTACACCTTC

J: TRBJ1-5
V: TRBV10-2
D: NA
size: many
CDR3: CASSGQGINQPQNF
DNA: TGCGCCAGCAGTGGCCAGGGAATCAATCAGCCCCAGAATTTT

J: TRBJ2-3
V: TRBV5-1
D: TRBD2
size: many
CDR3: CASSFVAGGSADTQYF
DNA: TGCGCCAGCAGCTTTGTAGCGGGAGGGTCGGCAGATACGCAGTATTTT

J: TRBJ1-2
V: TRBV6-2/TRBV6-3
D: NA
size: many
CDR3: CASSYVSPYGYTF
DNA: TGTGCCAGCAGTTACGTCTCCCCCTATGGCTACACCTTC

J: TRBJ2-1
V: TRBV20-1
D: NA
size: many
CDR3: CSARDSRGQFF
DNA: TGCAGTGCTAGAGATAGCCGGGGGCAGTTCTTC

J: TRBJ1-2
V: TRBV20-1
D: TRBD1
size: NA
CDR3: CSAQGEGVRNYGYTF
DNA: TGCAGTGCCCAGGGGGAGGGTGTTCGGAACTATGGCTACACCTTC

J: TRBJ2-5
V: TRBV9
D: NA
size: many
CDR3: CASSVSGTQETQYF
DNA: TGTGCCAGCAGCGTAAGCGGGACACAAGAGACCCAGTACTTC

J: TRBJ2-3
V: TRBV7-8
D: NA
size: NA
CDR3: CASSMMAATDTQYF
DNA: TGTGCCAGTAGCATGATGGCAGCCACAGATACGCAGTATTTT

J: TRBJ2-1
V: TRBV5-5
D: NA
size: many
CDR3: CASSFTRHEQFF
DNA: TGTGCCAGCAGCTTTACTAGGCATGAGCAGTTCTTC